The rows below give T cell receptor beta chains drawn from one sample of a study of blood T cell repertoires in COVID-19. Sequenced by immunoSEQ multiplex PCR; TCRdb stores in-frame clones only, minus some. The repertoire has around 230,000 clones, around 85% of them found once; the top ten carry over 7.5%. The source material was peripheral blood. The receptors originated from a woman of 80 years or more with acute or convalescent COVID-19. Each CDR3 is given with its conserved first and last residue. The order of the fields is V gene, clone size, D gene, J gene, CDR3 protein, CDR3 DNA. A D gene is named only where the DNA matches it firmly. Not every row has a clone size; where given, it reads once, few, many or a size class.

v_gene: TRBV30; abundance: NA; d_gene: TRBD2; j_gene: TRBJ2-5; CDR3aa: CAWGTSGGAWETQYF; CDR3nt: TGTGCCTGGGGGACTAGCGGGGGGGCTTGGGAGACCCAGTACTTC
v_gene: TRBV19; abundance: few; d_gene: NA; j_gene: TRBJ2-1; CDR3aa: CASSMVADEQFF; CDR3nt: TGTGCCAGTAGTATGGTAGCCGATGAGCAGTTCTTC
v_gene: TRBV10-3; abundance: NA; d_gene: TRBD2; j_gene: TRBJ2-1; CDR3aa: CAISPGTSGYNEQFF; CDR3nt: TGTGCCATCAGCCCCGGGACTAGCGGCTACAATGAGCAGTTCTTC
v_gene: TRBV19; abundance: NA; d_gene: TRBD1; j_gene: TRBJ1-6; CDR3aa: CASSPRGTRNSPLHF; CDR3nt: TGTGCCAGTAGTCCCAGGGGGACCCGTAATTCACCCCTCCACTTT
v_gene: TRBV29-1; abundance: NA; d_gene: TRBD1; j_gene: TRBJ1-2; CDR3aa: CSLGQGDGYTF; CDR3nt: TGCAGCCTGGGACAGGGTGATGGCTACACCTTC
v_gene: TRBV28; abundance: NA; d_gene: NA; j_gene: TRBJ1-2; CDR3aa: CASSLRGLYGYTF; CDR3nt: TGTGCCAGCAGCTTGAGAGGCCTCTATGGCTACACCTTC
v_gene: TRBV2; abundance: once; d_gene: TRBD1; j_gene: TRBJ1-6; CDR3aa: CASSSDRGLKNSPLHF; CDR3nt: TGTGCCAGCAGCTCGGACAGGGGGCTGAAGAATTCACCCCTCCACTTT
v_gene: TRBV19; abundance: NA; d_gene: TRBD1; j_gene: TRBJ1-2; CDR3aa: CASRGQGARGYTF; CDR3nt: TGTGCCAGTAGGGGACAGGGGGCGCGCGGCTACACCTTC
v_gene: TRBV6-5; abundance: NA; d_gene: NA; j_gene: TRBJ1-5; CDR3aa: CASSTGLNEPQHF; CDR3nt: TGTGCCAGCAGTACAGGCCTCAATGAGCCCCAGCATTTT
v_gene: TRBV11-2; abundance: NA; d_gene: TRBD2; j_gene: TRBJ2-1; CDR3aa: CASSWTSGGPNEQFF; CDR3nt: TGTGCCAGCAGCTGGACTAGCGGGGGCCCCAATGAGCAGTTCTTC
v_gene: TRBV2; abundance: NA; d_gene: NA; j_gene: TRBJ1-6; CDR3aa: CASSRTGSSYNSPLHF; CDR3nt: TGTGCCAGCAGCCGGACGGGGAGCTCCTATAATTCACCCCTCCACTTT
v_gene: TRBV7-3; abundance: NA; d_gene: TRBD2; j_gene: TRBJ2-6; CDR3aa: CASSLSSGGSGANVLTF; CDR3nt: TGTGCCAGCAGCTTAAGTAGCGGGGGATCTGGGGCCAACGTCCTGACTTTC
v_gene: TRBV7-9; abundance: NA; d_gene: TRBD2; j_gene: TRBJ2-1; CDR3aa: CASSFTGGTSQFF; CDR3nt: TGTGCCAGCAGCTTCACGGGCGGGACTAGTCAGTTCTTC
v_gene: TRBV9; abundance: once; d_gene: NA; j_gene: TRBJ2-5; CDR3aa: CASSVATAGNQETQYF; CDR3nt: TGTGCCAGCAGCGTAGCTACGGCAGGCAACCAAGAGACCCAGTACTTC
v_gene: TRBV6-6; abundance: NA; d_gene: NA; j_gene: TRBJ2-7; CDR3aa: CASSPSTYEQYF; CDR3nt: TGTGCCAGCAGCCCCTCCACTTACGAGCAGTACTTC
v_gene: TRBV7-8; abundance: few; d_gene: TRBD1; j_gene: TRBJ1-2; CDR3aa: CASSHGTGDLGYTF; CDR3nt: TGTGCCAGCAGCCATGGGACAGGCGACTTAGGCTACACCTTC
v_gene: TRBV25-1; abundance: NA; d_gene: TRBD1; j_gene: TRBJ1-6; CDR3aa: CASSEISHRGGSPLHF; CDR3nt: TGTGCCAGCAGTGAAATCTCCCACAGGGGAGGTTCACCCCTCCACTTT
v_gene: TRBV5-1; abundance: few; d_gene: NA; j_gene: TRBJ1-1; CDR3aa: CASSLVGGSTEAFF; CDR3nt: TGCGCCAGCAGCTTGGTTGGGGGGAGCACTGAAGCTTTCTTT
v_gene: TRBV18; abundance: few; d_gene: TRBD2; j_gene: TRBJ2-1; CDR3aa: CASSSEASGVGTGNEQFF; CDR3nt: TGTGCCAGCTCATCGGAGGCTAGCGGGGTGGGCACGGGGAATGAGCAGTTCTTC
v_gene: TRBV11-2; abundance: NA; d_gene: NA; j_gene: TRBJ1-2; CDR3aa: CASSFQGTGYTF; CDR3nt: TGTGCCAGCAGCTTTCAGGGTACGGGCTACACCTTC
v_gene: TRBV29-1; abundance: NA; d_gene: TRBD2; j_gene: TRBJ2-1; CDR3aa: CSVGLAGGLNEQFF; CDR3nt: TGCAGCGTGGGACTAGCGGGGGGGCTCAATGAGCAGTTCTTC
v_gene: TRBV9; abundance: NA; d_gene: NA; j_gene: TRBJ2-5; CDR3aa: CASSVKGETQYF; CDR3nt: TGTGCCAGCAGCGTAAAGGGGGAGACCCAGTACTTC
v_gene: TRBV5-1; abundance: few; d_gene: TRBD1; j_gene: TRBJ1-1; CDR3aa: CASQDQGGNTEAFF; CDR3nt: TGCGCCAGCCAGGACCAGGGGGGCAACACTGAAGCTTTCTTT
v_gene: TRBV5-1; abundance: NA; d_gene: NA; j_gene: TRBJ2-2; CDR3aa: CASSTQGGRNTGELFF; CDR3nt: TGCGCCAGCAGCACCCAGGGGGGTCGAAACACCGGGGAGCTGTTTTTT
v_gene: TRBV28; abundance: NA; d_gene: TRBD1; j_gene: TRBJ1-5; CDR3aa: CASSSAGTGGAWGSNQPQHF; CDR3nt: TGTGCCAGCAGTTCCGCCGGGACAGGGGGCGCGTGGGGTAGCAATCAGCCCCAGCATTTT
v_gene: TRBV7-8; abundance: NA; d_gene: NA; j_gene: TRBJ1-5; CDR3aa: CASSLAEKQPQHF; CDR3nt: TGTGCCAGCAGCTTAGCGGAGAAGCAGCCCCAGCATTTT
v_gene: TRBV2; abundance: NA; d_gene: TRBD1; j_gene: TRBJ1-1; CDR3aa: CASREIDRGNTEAFF; CDR3nt: TGTGCCAGCCGTGAGATCGACAGGGGGAACACTGAAGCTTTCTTT
v_gene: TRBV3-1/TRBV3-2; abundance: NA; d_gene: TRBD1; j_gene: TRBJ2-3; CDR3aa: CASSRGQGTDTQYF; CDR3nt: TGTGCCAGCAGCCGCGGACAGGGCACAGATACGCAGTATTTT
v_gene: TRBV9; abundance: NA; d_gene: TRBD1; j_gene: TRBJ1-4; CDR3aa: CASSVEGTGRVGGRAEKLFF; CDR3nt: TGTGCCAGCAGCGTAGAGGGGACAGGACGTGTCGGTGGAAGGGCTGAAAAACTGTTTTTT
v_gene: TRBV6-2/TRBV6-3; abundance: NA; d_gene: NA; j_gene: TRBJ1-5; CDR3aa: CASSDRTRNQPQHF; CDR3nt: TGTGCCAGCAGCGACCGAACGAGGAATCAGCCCCAGCATTTT
v_gene: TRBV12-5; abundance: NA; d_gene: NA; j_gene: TRBJ1-6; CDR3aa: CASGPSGNSPLHF; CDR3nt: TGTGCTAGTGGTCCGTCGGGTAATTCACCCCTCCACTTT
v_gene: TRBV6-1; abundance: few; d_gene: NA; j_gene: TRBJ1-2; CDR3aa: CASSENGRGGYGYTF; CDR3nt: TGTGCCAGCAGTGAAAACGGTAGAGGGGGATATGGCTACACCTTC
v_gene: TRBV5-5; abundance: NA; d_gene: NA; j_gene: TRBJ1-1; CDR3aa: CASSLAPTGYTEAFF; CDR3nt: TGTGCCAGCAGCTTGGCCCCGACGGGTTACACTGAAGCTTTCTTT
v_gene: TRBV15; abundance: NA; d_gene: NA; j_gene: TRBJ2-2; CDR3aa: CATRYDLGPGELFF; CDR3nt: TGTGCCACCAGGTATGACCTAGGTCCCGGGGAGCTGTTTTTT
v_gene: TRBV3-1/TRBV3-2; abundance: NA; d_gene: TRBD2; j_gene: TRBJ2-1; CDR3aa: CASTHGTSGGRRNEQFF; CDR3nt: TGTGCCAGCACCCACGGTACTAGCGGGGGGAGAAGGAATGAGCAGTTCTTC
v_gene: TRBV7-2; abundance: NA; d_gene: NA; j_gene: TRBJ2-7; CDR3aa: CASSTDRSYEQYF; CDR3nt: TGTGCCAGCAGCACGGACAGATCCTACGAGCAGTACTTC
v_gene: TRBV7-2; abundance: NA; d_gene: NA; j_gene: TRBJ1-1; CDR3aa: CASNRGRTEAFF; CDR3nt: TGTGCCAGCAACCGAGGGAGGACTGAAGCTTTCTTT
v_gene: TRBV2; abundance: NA; d_gene: NA; j_gene: TRBJ2-4; CDR3aa: CASSYSGGQGVAKNIQYF; CDR3nt: TGTGCCAGCAGTTACTCGGGAGGACAGGGCGTAGCCAAAAACATTCAGTACTTC
v_gene: TRBV7-9; abundance: NA; d_gene: NA; j_gene: TRBJ1-2; CDR3aa: CASSLDSGILYGYTF; CDR3nt: TGTGCCAGCAGCTTAGACAGCGGGATCCTCTATGGCTACACCTTC
v_gene: TRBV11-2; abundance: NA; d_gene: TRBD2; j_gene: TRBJ2-1; CDR3aa: CASSLVAPASGDNNEQFF; CDR3nt: TGTGCCAGCAGCTTAGTGGCCCCTGCTAGCGGGGACAACAATGAGCAGTTCTTC
v_gene: TRBV27; abundance: NA; d_gene: NA; j_gene: TRBJ1-1; CDR3aa: CASSGRLTGSTEAFF; CDR3nt: TGTGCCAGCAGTGGACGCCTGACCGGGAGCACTGAAGCTTTCTTT
v_gene: TRBV5-8; abundance: NA; d_gene: NA; j_gene: TRBJ1-2; CDR3aa: CASSSFGGASGYGYTF; CDR3nt: TGTGCCAGCAGCTCCTTTGGGGGGGCGAGCGGCTATGGCTACACCTTC
v_gene: TRBV3-1/TRBV3-2; abundance: NA; d_gene: NA; j_gene: TRBJ2-3; CDR3aa: CASSRPRSTDTQYF; CDR3nt: TGTGCCAGCAGCCGTCCTAGGAGCACAGATACGCAGTATTTT
v_gene: TRBV18; abundance: NA; d_gene: TRBD1; j_gene: TRBJ1-4; CDR3aa: CASSPLFFGQGTTNEKLFF; CDR3nt: TGTGCCAGCTCACCACTGTTTTTCGGACAGGGTACAACTAATGAAAAACTGTTTTTT
v_gene: TRBV14; abundance: NA; d_gene: NA; j_gene: TRBJ2-7; CDR3aa: CASSRERGYGYEQYF; CDR3nt: TGTGCCAGCAGCCGAGAAAGAGGATATGGGTACGAGCAGTACTTC
v_gene: TRBV2; abundance: NA; d_gene: TRBD1; j_gene: TRBJ1-5; CDR3aa: CASSTGTGRYQPQHF; CDR3nt: TGTGCCAGCAGTACCGGGACAGGGCGGTATCAGCCCCAGCATTTT
v_gene: TRBV5-4; abundance: NA; d_gene: TRBD1; j_gene: TRBJ2-2; CDR3aa: CASSSKTGAGELFF; CDR3nt: TGTGCCAGCAGCTCCAAAACAGGGGCAGGGGAGCTGTTTTTT
v_gene: TRBV5-6; abundance: NA; d_gene: NA; j_gene: TRBJ1-1; CDR3aa: CASSSYGDNTEAFF; CDR3nt: TGTGCCAGCAGCTCCTACGGAGACAACACTGAAGCTTTCTTT
v_gene: TRBV7-2; abundance: once; d_gene: NA; j_gene: TRBJ2-5; CDR3aa: CASSLSGETQYF; CDR3nt: TGTGCCAGCAGCTTATCCGGGGAGACCCAGTACTTC
v_gene: TRBV25-1; abundance: NA; d_gene: NA; j_gene: TRBJ1-1; CDR3aa: CASSEGETGVTEAFF; CDR3nt: TGTGCCAGCAGTGAAGGGGAGACAGGTGTTACTGAAGCTTTCTTT